The 20 T cell receptor beta chains below all came from one sample that was sequenced in a study of T cells in Graves' hyperthyroidism and ophthalmopathy. What was amplified from RNA transcripts were TCR beta CDR3 regions. The TCR CDR3 was amplified in a first-round RT-PCR using the HTBI primer set. A single record per CDR3 protein comes from TCRdb applying MiXCR to the multiplex PCR reads. This table holds 500,000 to 550,000 distinct CDR3 sequences, roughly 21% found once. The material sequenced was blood. The receptors derive from a middle-aged man with Graves' ophthalmopathy.

The genes are TRBV9 and TRBJ2-6, with a tentative D call TRBD1 (6 bases). Deletions cut 3 bases from V and 0 bases from J, with 22 bases between. The CDR3 spans 20 residues. Germline values: CDR1 SGDLS, CDR2 YYNGEE. CDR3: CASSAESWGQIRSGANVLTF. Written as DNA, the CDR3 is TGTGCCAGCAGCGCTGAGAGCTGGGGGCAGATTCGCTCTGGGGCCAACGTCCTGACTTTC.

Many counts were recorded for this clonotype. The chain is built from TRBV20-1 and TRBJ2-7; TRBD2 matches at 8 bases. CDR3 length equals 15 residues. Germline V gene lookup returns CDR1 DFQATT and CDR2 SNEGSKA (reference sequence). Trimming at V came to 0 bases and at J to 2 bases, leaving 6 bases not matched to a gene. The CDR3 region has the DNA TGCAGTGCTAGAGAGCCCGGACTAGCTCCCTACGAGCAGTACTTC. Translating gives CSAREPGLAPYEQYF.

This clonotype was counted ten times or more. Written as DNA, the CDR3 is TGTGCCAGCAGCTCCTTAGTTACAGGGGCGAACACCGGGGAGCTGTTTTTT. As protein: CASSSLVTGANTGELFF. The chain has TRBV7-3 and TRBJ2-2, with TRBD1 identical over 7 bases. This CDR3 is built from 17 residues. After removal of 4 bases from V and 0 bases from J, the junction contained 8 bases not matched to a gene. Per germline, CDR1 SGHTA and CDR2 FQGTGA. The full variable domain, completed using reference TRBV7-3 and TRBJ2-2, is GAGVSQTPSNKVTEKGKYVELRCDPISGHTALYWYRQSLGQGPEFLIYFQGTGAADDSGLPNDRFFAVRPEGSVSTLKIQRTERGDSAVYLCASSSLVTGANTGELFFGEGSRLTVL.

As concerns this clonotype: It may be a read error: a sequence one base away is much more abundant. The rearrangement joins TRBV6-2 or TRBV6-3 to TRBJ2-2; 7 bases are a match to TRBD2. V dropped 2 bases and J dropped 1; count of bases not matched to a gene: 4. CDR1 and CDR2 (germline): MNHEY, SVGEGT. This CDR3 is built from 16 residues. Here the CDR3 DNA reads TGTGCCAGCAGTTACCCTACTAGCGTGAACACCGGGGAGCTGTTTTTT. Protein product: CASSYPTSVNTGELFF.

At least ten counts were recorded for this clonotype. The rearrangement links TRBV30 to TRBJ2-3; D is uncertain. Germline CDR1 and CDR2: GTSNPN and SVGIG (reference sequence). Between the trimmed V and J ends, which lost 0 bases and 5 bases, there was a span of 12 bases. This CDR3 contains 14 residues. CDR3 DNA: TGTGCCTGGAGTGTAGGATCGACGCAAGATACGCAGTATTTT. The encoded protein is CAWSVGSTQDTQYF.

The gene calls are TRBV6-1 and TRBJ2-5; TRBD1 aligns across 7 bases. Germline V gives CDR1 MNHNS, CDR2 SASEGT. The CDR3 extends over 14 amino acids. V trimming: 5 bases; J trimming: 5 bases; junction bases outside the gene matches: 8. CDR3 bases: TGTGCCAGCAGTCATACCGGGACAGCGGAGACCCAGTACTTC. Translated: CASSHTGTAETQYF.

This clonotype was detected only a few times. The chain recombines TRBV20-1 with TRBJ2-7, with TRBD2 identical over 10 bases. Germline lookup yields CDR1 DFQATT and CDR2 SNEGSKA (reference sequence). This CDR3 has 15 amino acids. Trimming removed 0 bases from V and 3 bases from J; junction bases left unmatched: 5. The CDR3 nucleotides read TGCAGTGCTAGAGATCGGGCTAGCGGGGGCTACGAGCAGTACTTC. Translated: CSARDRASGGYEQYF.

This clonotype was counted ten times or more. The chain uses TRBV18 and TRBJ1-1; D gene uncertain. This CDR3 is 14 amino acids long. Germline loops: CDR1 KGHSH, CDR2 LQKENI. The V gene lost 4 bases and the J gene lost 2 bases, with 11 bases spanning the gap. Here the CDR3 DNA reads TGTGCCAGCTCACTGAACAAGGGAAACACTGAAGCTTTCTTT. Its translation is CASSLNKGNTEAFF.

This clonotype was observed a handful of times. The chain is built from TRBV29-1 and TRBJ1-1; possibly TRBD1 for D (5 bases). The CDR3 loop spans 11 amino acids. CDR1 and CDR2 from the germline V gene are SQVTM and ANQGSEA. V was cut by 7 bases and J by 1 base, with 7 bases left in between. The CDR3 here is CSAQGNTEAFF. The DNA of the CDR3 is TGCAGCGCGCAGGGGAACACTGAAGCTTTCTTT. The full variable domain, in which reference TRBV29-1 and TRBJ1-1 provide the parts outside the CDR3, is SAVISQKPSRDICQRGTSLTIQCQVDSQVTMMFWYRQQPGQSLTLIATANQGSEATYESGFVIDKFPISRPNLTFSTLTVSNMSPEDSSIYLCSAQGNTEAFFGQGTRLTVV.

This clonotype was counted a few times. This sequence joins TRBV6-1 and TRBJ1-1; no clear D gene. The germline V gene has CDR1 MNHNS and CDR2 SASEGT. V was pared by 4 bases and J by 1 base, with 7 bases between. This CDR3 region has 13 residues. The CDR3 DNA reads as TGTGCCAGCAGTGTCAAACCGAACACTGAAGCTTTCTTT. It encodes CASSVKPNTEAFF.

V gene TRBV4-3 combines with J gene TRBJ2-2; 12 nucleotides line up with TRBD2. The junction had 4 bases not matched to a gene; V was cut back by 4 bases and J by 4 bases. The CDR3 runs to 16 residues. CDR1 and CDR2 (germline): LGHNA, YSLEER. The CDR3 nucleotides read TGCGCCAGCAGCCTCCCGGGACTAGCGGGCACCGGGGAGCTGTTTTTT. The encoded protein is CASSLPGLAGTGELFF.

In this sample, this clonotype turned up a few times. J is TRBJ2-7 and V is TRBV20-1; 9 bases match TRBD2. Germline assignment: CDR1 DFQATT and CDR2 SNEGSKA (reference sequence). The CDR3 runs to 17 residues. V shed 1 base and J 3 bases; nucleotides not matched to a gene: 13. CDR3 residues: CSARVLHSGSYLYEQYF. CDR3 DNA: TGCAGTGCTAGAGTTCTCCATAGCGGGAGTTACCTCTACGAGCAGTACTTC.

This clonotype was observed a few times. The V gene is TRBV9, the J gene TRBJ2-3; unclear D gene. V was cut by 4 bases and J by 0 bases, with 12 bases left in between. The CDR3 consists of 15 residues. CDR1 SGDLS and CDR2 YYNGEE come from the germline V gene. CDR3 DNA sequence: TGTGCCAGCAGCCCCCACACGTCTAGCACAGATACGCAGTATTTT. The encoded protein is CASSPHTSSTDTQYF.

Only a few counts were recorded for this clonotype. The chain employs TRBV5-1 and TRBJ2-5; D tentatively fits TRBD1 or TRBD2 (7 bases each). Germline V gene sequence: CDR1 SGHRS, CDR2 YFSETQ. Trimming pared 6 bases from V and 2 bases from J, leaving 11 bases between. This CDR3 has 13 amino acids. CDR3 sequence (DNA): TGCGCCAGCACAGGGGGGGCTCAAGAGACCCAGTACTTC. It yields the protein CASTGGAQETQYF.

This clonotype was seen at least ten times. A read error may produce the germline difference seen at one junction end. The chain uses TRBV12-3 or TRBV12-4 and TRBJ2-5; TRBD2 matches at 10 bases. This CDR3 region has 14 residues. In DNA, the CDR3 is TGTGCCAGCAGTCTAGCGGGAGTTGAAGAGACCCAGTACTTC. The encoded protein is CASSLAGVEETQYF.

This clonotype showed up many times. The chain couples TRBV11-2 to TRBJ2-3; the match to TRBD2 covers 7 bases. The CDR3 runs 18 residues. Germline assignment: CDR1 SGHAT and CDR2 FQNNGV. With 3 bases clipped from V and 0 bases from J, the junction kept 12 bases outside the gene matches. The CDR3: CASSFGLGPSLSTDTQYF. Here the CDR3 DNA reads TGTGCCAGCAGCTTCGGACTAGGACCGAGTCTTAGCACAGATACGCAGTATTTT.

This clonotype was seen more than once but under ten times. The chain is built from TRBV9 and TRBJ1-1; D is possibly TRBD1 (6 bases). Trimming took off 0 bases at V and 6 bases at J, with 9 bases between the two ends. Germline loops: CDR1 SGDLS, CDR2 YYNGEE. The CDR3 length is 13 residues. CDR3 residues: CASSVDNRAEAFF. The CDR3 DNA is TGTGCCAGCAGCGTAGACAACAGGGCTGAAGCTTTCTTT. The full variable domain, in which reference TRBV9 and TRBJ1-1 provide the parts outside the CDR3, is DSGVTQTPKHLITATGQRVTLRCSPRSGDLSVYWYQQSLDQGLQFLIQYYNGEERAKGNILERFSAQQFPDLHSELNLSSLELGDSALYFCASSVDNRAEAFFGQGTRLTVV.

This clonotype has at least ten counts. V gene TRBV7-3 combines with J gene TRBJ2-3; D gene ambiguous. The CDR3 has 15 residues. CDR1 is SGHTA and CDR2 is FQGTGA in the germline V gene. The V gene lost 2 bases and the J gene lost 4 bases, with 13 bases spanning the gap. CDR3 in DNA: TGTGCCAGCAGCTTAGGTCCCTCCCAAGCAGATACGCAGTATTTT. It encodes CASSLGPSQADTQYF.

As to this clonotype: One base away lies a much larger clone, so this may be a sequencing read error. The V gene is TRBV5-1, the J gene TRBJ1-1; D not resolved. Per the germline V gene, CDR1 is SGHRS and CDR2 is YFSETQ. Trimming pared 0 bases from V and 10 bases from J, leaving 13 bases between. CDR3 size: 13 residues. CDR3 sequence: CASSLDMASSAFF. DNA of the CDR3: TGCGCCAGCAGCTTGGACATGGCCTCCTCAGCTTTCTTT.

This clonotype was counted many times. This chain joins TRBV12-3 or TRBV12-4 and TRBJ1-1; 7 nucleotides agree with TRBD1. The CDR3 covers 15 residues. The V and J ends lost 5 bases and 1 base, in that order; junction bases with no gene match: 7. The DNA of the CDR3 is TGTGCCAGCAGTCGGGACAGACGAAGGAACACTGAAGCTTTCTTT. Translation gives CASSRDRRRNTEAFF.